This T cell receptor (beta chain) was identified during a study of blood T cells in healthy people across ages. The CDR3 length is 16 residues. Germline V lookup: CDR1 KGHSH, CDR2 LQKENI. Worth noting for this clonotype: Mismatch with germline at one junction end may stem from a read error.

Primers used in a second PCR of about 7 to 12 cycles were a sample-barcoded 5' primer and a J-beta primer mix. From the 5' RACE reads, TCRdb called clonotypes with MiXCR, one entry per CDR3 protein. The sample gives 1.5 million to 2 million distinct CDR3 sequences, around half of which show up once; around 2.1% is in the top ten. The source of this sequence is a woman between 40 and 50 years old in good health. The V call is TRBV18, the J call TRBJ1-6, with TRBD1 as a possible D gene (6 bases). Sequenced sample: blood. The DNA of the CDR3 is TGTGCCAGCACACCCGGGGGCCTGGGTAAAAACTCACCCCTCCACTTT. Residues: CASTPGGLGKNSPLHF.